The present entry profiles one T cell receptor (beta chain) with its context. Its antigen is unidentified. The source of the sample is a study of T-cell reconstitution after alpha-beta-depleted transplantation in children. Unique molecular identifiers were incorporated when the TCRbeta library was constructed. TCRdb used MiXCR to reprocess the PCR reads, holding one entry per CDR3 protein. The repertoire has roughly 100,000 distinct CDR3 sequences, 6% to 9% of them found once; the top ten carry about 15%. Study-wide findings and caveats: Some patients showed high day-60 TCRbeta diversity, which derived from surviving recipient T cells and thymic progenitors.

The CDR3 has 12 amino acids. Germline loops: CDR1 MNHEY, CDR2 SVGAGI. The V end lost 2 bases, the J end lost 8 bases, and 9 bases lay between the germline ends. The receptor was isolated from a boy aged 2 to 9 with acute lymphoblastic leukemia, due to receive a stem cell transplant. The genes are TRBV6-5 and TRBJ1-2, with D maybe TRBD1 (6 bases). The source material was PBMCs, sampled before TCRalphabeta/CD19-depleted stem cell transplant. The DNA of the CDR3 is TGTGCCAGCAGTTACCTAGGGGGAGGCTACACCTTC. Amino acid sequence: CASSYLGGGYTF.